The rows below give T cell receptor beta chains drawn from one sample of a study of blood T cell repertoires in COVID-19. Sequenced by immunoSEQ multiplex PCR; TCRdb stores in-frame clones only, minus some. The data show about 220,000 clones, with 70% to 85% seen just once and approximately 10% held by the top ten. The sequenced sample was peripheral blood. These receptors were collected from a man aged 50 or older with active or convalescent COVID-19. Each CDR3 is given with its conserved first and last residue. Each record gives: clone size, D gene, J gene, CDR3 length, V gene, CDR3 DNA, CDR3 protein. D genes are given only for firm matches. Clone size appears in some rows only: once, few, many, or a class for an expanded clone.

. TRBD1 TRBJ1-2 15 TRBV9 TGTGCCAGCAGCGCCAGTTCCGGGACAGCTTATGGCTACACCTTC CASSASSGTAYGYTF
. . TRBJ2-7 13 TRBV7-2 TGTGCCAGCAGCACAAGACAGGGAGGCTCGGAGTACTTC CASSTRQGGSEYF
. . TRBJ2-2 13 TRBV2 TGTGCCAGCAGGGGGCCGGGCACCGGGGAGCTGTTTTTT CASRGPGTGELFF
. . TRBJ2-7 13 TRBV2 TGTGCCAGCAGAGCGACAGCTCCCTACGAGCAGTACTTC CASRATAPYEQYF
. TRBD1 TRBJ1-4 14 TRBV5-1 TGCGCCAGCAGCTGGGGACAGAGTAATGAAAAACTGTTTTTT CASSWGQSNEKLFF
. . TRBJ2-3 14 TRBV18 TGTGCCAGCTCACCACCGGAGGGCACAGATACGCAGTATTTT CASSPPEGTDTQYF
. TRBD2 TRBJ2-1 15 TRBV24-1 TGTGCCACCAGCCTTCGACTAGCGGGAAACAATGAGCAGTTCTTC CATSLRLAGNNEQFF
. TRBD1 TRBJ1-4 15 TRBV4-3 TGCGCCAGCAGCCAAGATCCCACAGGGGTAGGGAAACTGTTTTTT CASSQDPTGVGKLFF
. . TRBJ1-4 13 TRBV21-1 TGTGCCAGCAGCAAAGCTACCGGGGAAGTACTGTTTTTT CASSKATGEVLFF
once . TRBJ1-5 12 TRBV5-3 TGTGCCAGAAGCCTGACAGATCAGCCCCAGCATTTT CARSLTDQPQHF
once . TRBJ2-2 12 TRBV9 TGTGCCAGCAGCCTTAACACCGGGGAGCTGTTTTTT CASSLNTGELFF
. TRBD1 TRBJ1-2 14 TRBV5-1 TGCGCCAGCAGCTTGTCCAGGGGGGACTATGGCTACACCTTC CASSLSRGDYGYTF
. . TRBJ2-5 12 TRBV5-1 TGCGCCAGCAGCTTGGCTTATGAGACCCAGTACTTC CASSLAYETQYF
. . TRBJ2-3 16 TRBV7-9 TGTGCCAGCAGCCTTCCCGGCGGACACCTTGAGGATACGCAGTATTTT CASSLPGGHLEDTQYF
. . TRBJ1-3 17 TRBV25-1 TGTGCCAGCAGTGAATATACAGGGTTCGACACTGGAAACACCATATATTTT CASSEYTGFDTGNTIYF
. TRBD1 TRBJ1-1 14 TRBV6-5 TGTGCCAGCAGTTTGGACAGGATGAACACTGAAGCTTTCTTT CASSLDRMNTEAFF
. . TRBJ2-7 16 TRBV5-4 TGTGCCAGCAGCTTGGGTTTGCGGGAAGGTACCTACGAGCAGTACTTC CASSLGLREGTYEQYF
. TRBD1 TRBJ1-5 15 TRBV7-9 TGTGCCAGCAGTCACGACAGGGAGGCGGTTCAGCCCCAGCATTTT CASSHDREAVQPQHF
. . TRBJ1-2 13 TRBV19 TGTGCCAGTAGTCGAGGTGGCTCTTATGGCTACACCTTC CASSRGGSYGYTF
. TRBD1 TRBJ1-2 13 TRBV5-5 TGTGCCAGCCGCTATACAGGGGGCTATGGCTACACCTTC CASRYTGGYGYTF
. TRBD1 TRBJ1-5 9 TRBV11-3 TGTGCCAGCAGCTTAAGGGACAGTTTT CASSLRDSF
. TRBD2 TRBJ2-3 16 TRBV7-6 TGTGCCAGCAGCCAGCAGGGTAGCGGGGGACTAGATACGCAGTATTTT CASSQQGSGGLDTQYF
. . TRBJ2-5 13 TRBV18 TGTGCCAGCTCACCACGTGAGCGCGAGACCCAGTACTTC CASSPRERETQYF
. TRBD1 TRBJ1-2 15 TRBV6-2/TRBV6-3 TGTGCCAGCAGTTACCAGGACAGGGAAAGTCGTGGCTACACCTTC CASSYQDRESRGYTF
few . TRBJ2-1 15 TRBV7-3 TGTGCCAGCAGCCCCGATCGGGACTCCTACAATGAGCAGTTCTTC CASSPDRDSYNEQFF
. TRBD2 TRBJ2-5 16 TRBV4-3 TGCGCCAGCAGCCGTGGACTAGCGGGAGTCCAAGAGACCCAGTACTTC CASSRGLAGVQETQYF
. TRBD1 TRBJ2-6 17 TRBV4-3 TGCGCCAGCAGCCGCGGGACAGGGGGCTCTGGGGCCAACGTCCTGACTTTC CASSRGTGGSGANVLTF
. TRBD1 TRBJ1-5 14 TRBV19 TGTGCCAGTGGGAGGACAGGGAGCAATCAGCCCCAGCATTTT CASGRTGSNQPQHF
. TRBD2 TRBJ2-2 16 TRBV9 TGTGCCAGCAGCGCTAGACTAGCGGGGGGCACCGGGGAGCTGTTTTTT CASSARLAGGTGELFF
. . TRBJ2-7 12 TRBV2 TGTGCCAGCAGACAGGGTCTCTACGAGCAGTACTTC CASRQGLYEQYF
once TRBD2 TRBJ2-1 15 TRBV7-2 TGTGCCAGCAGCACCAAGCCTAGCGGGGGGGTGGGGCAGTTCTTC CASSTKPSGGVGQFF
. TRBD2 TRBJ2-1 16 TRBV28 TGTGCCAGCAGTCGACCTGGGCGGGAGACCTCCAATGAGCAGTTCTTC CASSRPGRETSNEQFF
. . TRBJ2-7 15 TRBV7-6 TGTGCCAGCAGCAATGTACTAGGACCGTCGTACGAGCAGTACTTC CASSNVLGPSYEQYF
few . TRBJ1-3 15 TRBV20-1 TGCAGTGCTAGTGGAGGGTCCCGCTCTGGAAACACCATATATTTT CSASGGSRSGNTIYF
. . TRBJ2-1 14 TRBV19 TGTGCCAGTAGTATTGAGAGCTCCTACAATGAGCAGTTCTTC CASSIESSYNEQFF
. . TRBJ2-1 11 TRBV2 TGTGCCAGCAGCCCAGAAAATGAGCAGTTCTTC CASSPENEQFF
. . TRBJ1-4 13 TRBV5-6 TGTGCCAGCAGCTTGGATACGGGTGAAAAACTGTTTTTT CASSLDTGEKLFF
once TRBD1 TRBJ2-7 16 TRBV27 TGTGCCAGCAGGCCTCTTACGGGACAGGAATCCTACGAGCAGTACTTC CASRPLTGQESYEQYF
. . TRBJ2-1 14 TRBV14 TGTGCCAGCAGCCAAGATATGGGACAATTTAGGCAGTTCTTC CASSQDMGQFRQFF
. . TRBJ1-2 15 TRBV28 TGTGCCAGCAGTTTATCGCCAGGCGCTAACTATGGCTACACCTTC CASSLSPGANYGYTF
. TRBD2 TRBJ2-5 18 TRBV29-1 TGCAGCGTTGGCCCGGGACTAGCGGGGGGTTCGTACCAAGAGACCCAGTACTTC CSVGPGLAGGSYQETQYF
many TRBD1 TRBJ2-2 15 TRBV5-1 TGCGCCAGCCGGAAAACAGGGGACCACACCGGGGAGCTGTTTTTT CASRKTGDHTGELFF
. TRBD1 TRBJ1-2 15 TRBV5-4 TGTGCCAGCAGCTTGGCCGGAGCCGGGACAGGGCGCTACACCTTC CASSLAGAGTGRYTF
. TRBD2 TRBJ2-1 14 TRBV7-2 TGTGCCAGCAGCTTAGGCGGGGGGCTTGATGAGCAGTTCTTC CASSLGGGLDEQFF
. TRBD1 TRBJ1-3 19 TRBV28 TGTGCCAGCAGCCTACGCGCAGGGGGCTTATACCTCTCTGGAAACACCATATATTTT CASSLRAGGLYLSGNTIYF
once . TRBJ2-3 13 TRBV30 TGTGCTGTTCGGGACTGTGACACAGATACGCAGTATTTT CAVRDCDTDTQYF
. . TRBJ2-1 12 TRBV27 TGTGCCAGCAGAGAACAAGACAATGAGCAGTTCTTC CASREQDNEQFF
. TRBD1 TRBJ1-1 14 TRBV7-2 TGTGCCAGCAGCCCCTGGACAGGGAACACTGAAGCTTTCTTT CASSPWTGNTEAFF
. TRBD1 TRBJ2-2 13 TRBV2 TGTGCCAGCAGCTCGACGTTAGGGGGCTCGCTGTTTTTT CASSSTLGGSLFF
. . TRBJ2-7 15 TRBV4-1 TGCGCCAGCAGCCAAGATCCTTCAGGTACCTACGAGCAGTACTTC CASSQDPSGTYEQYF
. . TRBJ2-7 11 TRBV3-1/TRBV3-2 TGTGCCAGCAGCCAAGCTCGCGAGCAGTACTTC CASSQAREQYF
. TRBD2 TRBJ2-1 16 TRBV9 TGTGCCAGCAGCGTAGCTCTAGCGGGAGGCTTGGATGAGCAGTTCTTC CASSVALAGGLDEQFF
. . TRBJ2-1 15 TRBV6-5 TGTGCCAGCAGCCCAAGACAGCCTTCCTACAATGAGCAGTTCTTC CASSPRQPSYNEQFF